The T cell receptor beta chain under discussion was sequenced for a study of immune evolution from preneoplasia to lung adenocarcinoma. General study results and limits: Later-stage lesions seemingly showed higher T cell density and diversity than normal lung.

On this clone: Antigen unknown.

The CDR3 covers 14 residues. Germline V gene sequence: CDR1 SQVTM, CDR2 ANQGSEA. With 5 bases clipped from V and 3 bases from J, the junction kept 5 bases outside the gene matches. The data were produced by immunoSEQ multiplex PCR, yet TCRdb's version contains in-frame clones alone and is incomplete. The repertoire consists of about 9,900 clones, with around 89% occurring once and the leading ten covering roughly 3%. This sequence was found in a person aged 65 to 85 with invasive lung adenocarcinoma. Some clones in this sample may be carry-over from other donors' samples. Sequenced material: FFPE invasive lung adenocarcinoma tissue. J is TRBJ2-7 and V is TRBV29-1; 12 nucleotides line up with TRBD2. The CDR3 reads CSVFLAGGNYEQYF. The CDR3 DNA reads TGCAGCGTTTTTCTAGCGGGAGGGAACTACGAGCAGTACTTC.